What follows describes a single T cell receptor (beta chain). The CDR3 is 17 amino acids. The data were taken from a study of monozygotic twins with inflammatory bowel disease. Whole-blood total RNA was extracted without T cell sorting. TCRdb reprocessed the 5' RACE reads and stores each CDR3 protein as one record, lacking DNA. The table lists a few hundred thousand distinct CDR3 sequences. The V gene is TRBV12-3 or TRBV12-4, the J gene TRBJ2-7; TCRdb lists TRBD2, though no DNA is available to test this call. The sample consisted of blood. This clonotype was sampled from a human donor with ulcerative colitis or Crohn's disease, or a healthy co-twin of an affected twin (not recorded which). Here the CDR3 reads CASSFSGTSGYRYEQYF.